Below are 23 T cell receptor beta chains sequenced from a single sample in a study of radiation and T cells in renal cell carcinoma. Produced via immunoSEQ multiplex PCR; TCRdb's table is partial and in-frame only. The sample shows just over 95,000 clones, 65% to 90% of them seen only once. The time point is: blood 4 weeks post-SBRT, at nephrectomy. Treatment described: 15 Gy SBRT to primary tumor, nephrectomy 4 weeks later. Specimen: blood, collected from a patient whose treatment included radiotherapy and nephrectomy. All receptors come from a man aged 60-69 years with renal cell carcinoma.

The chain carries TRBV7-9 and TRBJ2-5, with a possible D match to TRBD2 (6 bases). V lost 6 bases to trimming and J lost 7 bases, with 12 bases between them. This CDR3 contains 12 residues. Germline values: CDR1 SEHNR, CDR2 FQNEAQ (reference sequence). This chain's CDR3 is CASRGGLRTQYF. The CDR3 nucleotides are TGTGCCAGCAGAGGAGGGTTGAGGACCCAGTACTTC.

V usage is TRBV11-2 and J usage is TRBJ2-1, with D perhaps assigned TRBD1 or TRBD2 (5 bases each). The CDR3 is made up of 17 amino acids. CDR1 is SGHAT and CDR2 is FQNNGV in the germline V gene. The V end was cut by 2 bases, the J end by 0 bases, with 14 bases between. CDR3 protein: CASSLYQRGGSYNEQFF. Here the CDR3 DNA reads TGTGCCAGCAGCTTATATCAGAGGGGCGGCTCCTACAATGAGCAGTTCTTC.

CDR3 in amino acids: CASSLFAGGLADTQYF. CDR3 sequence (DNA): TGTGCCAGCAGCTTGTTCGCGGGAGGTCTCGCAGATACGCAGTATTTT. V gene TRBV5-4 combines with J gene TRBJ2-3; TRBD2 matches at 8 bases. Looked up from germline, CDR1 is SGHNT and CDR2 is YYREEE (reference sequence). Unmatched junction bases numbered 8, after V lost 1 base and J lost 4 bases. CDR3 size: 16 residues.

This clone has only one observation. The chain employs TRBV19 and TRBJ2-2, with TRBD1 matching over 7 bases. Germline-derived CDR1 and CDR2 are LNHDA and SQIVND (reference sequence). V gave up 3 bases and J gave up 1 base; unmatched junction bases: 2. The CDR3 is 15 residues long. CDR3 in amino acids: CASSMRTGNTGELFF. CDR3 in DNA: TGTGCCAGTAGTATGAGGACAGGGAACACCGGGGAGCTGTTTTTT.

This clone was counted once. J is TRBJ2-3 and V is TRBV29-1, with TRBD2 identical over 14 bases. This CDR3 has 14 residues. Per germline, CDR1 SQVTM and CDR2 ANQGSEA. J lost 4 bases, V lost 4 bases, and 1 base had no gene match. Here the CDR3 reads CSVGLAGGSDTQYF. CDR3 nucleotide sequence: TGCAGCGTTGGACTAGCGGGAGGGTCAGATACGCAGTATTTT.

This chain connects TRBV4-1 to TRBJ2-1; 9 bases line up with TRBD2. The junction had 6 bases not matched to a gene; V was cut back by 0 bases and J by 0 bases. Germline CDR1 is MGHRA and CDR2 is YSYEKL. This CDR3 is built from 18 residues. The CDR3 loop is CASSQDLNSGSSYNEQFF. As DNA, the CDR3 is TGCGCCAGCAGCCAAGATCTTAATAGCGGGAGCTCCTACAATGAGCAGTTCTTC.

This clone occurred once. CDR3 bases: TGTGCCAGCAGCTTATTCCCGGGAAGCTCCTACGAGCAGTACTTC. Its translation: CASSLFPGSSYEQYF. The chain couples TRBV7-3 to TRBJ2-7; D may be TRBD2 (5 bases). CDR1 and CDR2 (germline): SGHTA, FQGTGA. This CDR3 is 15 amino acids long. With 2 bases removed from V and 0 bases from J, the gap between germline ends came to 11 bases.

This CDR3 is CASSVDGSGRTYEQYF. DNA of the CDR3: TGTGCCAGCAGCGTAGACGGGAGCGGGCGAACCTACGAGCAGTACTTC. The chain is built from TRBV9 and TRBJ2-7, with a tentative D call TRBD2 (6 bases). The CDR3 is 16 residues long. Germline V gene lookup returns CDR1 SGDLS and CDR2 YYNGEE. With 0 bases removed from V and 2 bases from J, the gap between germline ends came to 15 bases.

The J gene is TRBJ1-4, the V gene TRBV5-1; no definite D call. CDR1 is SGHRS and CDR2 is YFSETQ in the germline V gene. With 2 bases removed from V and 5 bases from J, the gap between germline ends came to 13 bases. This CDR3 spans 15 amino acids. The CDR3 loop is CASSLGDKVNEKLFF. The CDR3 bases are TGCGCCAGCAGCTTAGGAGACAAAGTCAATGAAAAACTGTTTTTT.

This clone occurred once. The chain uses TRBV5-1 and TRBJ1-5; D perhaps matches TRBD1 (6 bases). This CDR3 is built from 15 residues. Deletions cut 0 bases from V and 3 bases from J, with 10 bases between. The germline V gene encodes CDR1 SGHRS and CDR2 YFSETQ. CDR3 in DNA: TGCGCCAGCAGCTTGGACGGGGGGGCCAATCAGCCCCAGCATTTT. Amino acid sequence: CASSLDGGANQPQHF.

V is TRBV5-6 and J is TRBJ2-3, with D unclear. Per germline, CDR1 SGHDT and CDR2 YYEEEE. CDR3 length equals 14 residues. Trimming removed 2 bases from V and 4 bases from J, with 11 bases in between. The CDR3 DNA sequence: TGTGCCAGCAGCTTTACCGTTTCCCCAGATACGCAGTATTTT. Residues: CASSFTVSPDTQYF.

The V gene is TRBV4-2, the J gene TRBJ2-5; D call uncertain. The CDR3 has 14 residues. Germline CDR1 LGHNA, CDR2 YNFKEQ. V was clipped by 0 bases and J by 4 bases, with 9 bases between them. The chain's CDR3 is CASSQDGLGETQYF. The CDR3 DNA follows: TGTGCCAGCAGCCAAGATGGGCTCGGAGAGACCCAGTACTTC.

This clone was seen just once. This rearrangement joins TRBV19 to TRBJ2-7; D gene uncertain. Trimming took 3 bases from V and 6 from J, leaving 9 bases between them. Germline loops: CDR1 LNHDA, CDR2 SQIVND (reference sequence). CDR3 size: 12 residues. In nucleotides, the CDR3 is TGTGCCAGTAGTATCTCCACCACCGAGCAGTACTTC. Translating it yields CASSISTTEQYF.

The chain uses TRBV5-4 and TRBJ2-1, with D tentatively TRBD2 (5 bases). The V end was cut by 5 bases, the J end by 0 bases, with 12 bases between. The CDR3 is made up of 15 amino acids. Germline CDR1 reads SGHNT; CDR2 reads YYREEE (reference sequence). CDR3 region: CASRSGLNSYNEQFF. In nucleotides, the CDR3 is TGTGCCAGCAGATCCGGACTTAACTCCTACAATGAGCAGTTCTTC.

V gene TRBV10-2 combines with J gene TRBJ2-6, with unresolved D. Germline V gives CDR1 WSHSY, CDR2 SAAADI. This CDR3 is 15 amino acids long. V lost 4 bases to trimming and J lost 0 bases, with 7 bases between them. CDR3 coding DNA: TGCGCCAGCAGTGTTCTCCTCTCTGGGGCCAACGTCCTGACTTTC. It is translated as CASSVLLSGANVLTF.

This sequence joins TRBV29-1 and TRBJ2-3, with a tentative D call TRBD2 (6 bases). Trimming took 6 bases from V and 4 from J, leaving 14 bases between them. Germline V CDR1 and CDR2: SQVTM, ANQGSEA. The CDR3 loop spans 13 amino acids. The CDR3 here is CSVEGGVPDTQYF. CDR3 DNA sequence: TGCAGCGTGGAGGGCGGGGTCCCAGATACGCAGTATTTT.

J is TRBJ1-1 and V is TRBV7-8; TRBD1 is a possible D gene (6 bases). Germline values: CDR1 SGHVS, CDR2 FQNEAQ. The CDR3 length is 12 residues. Trimming removed 4 bases at V and 5 bases at J, with 8 bases between. The CDR3 region is CASSYRVTEAFF. The CDR3 DNA reads as TGTGCCAGCAGCTACAGGGTGACTGAAGCTTTCTTT. Drawing the rest from reference TRBV7-8 and TRBJ1-1, the complete variable domain is GAGVSQSPRYKVAKRGQDVALRCDPISGHVSLFWYQQALGQGPEFLTYFQNEAQLDKSGLPSDRFFAERPEGSVSTLKIQRTQQEDSAVYLCASSYRVTEAFFGQGTRLTVV.

This chain connects TRBV5-1 to TRBJ1-2; 7 bases line up with TRBD1. The germline V gene has CDR1 SGHRS and CDR2 YFSETQ. The CDR3 covers 15 residues. After removal of 3 bases from V and 4 bases from J, the junction contained 9 bases not matched to a gene. CDR3 region: CASSSTTGDGYGYTF. CDR3 DNA sequence: TGCGCCAGCAGCTCTACCACAGGGGATGGCTATGGCTACACCTTC.

This chain joins TRBV28 and TRBJ2-2; 7 nucleotides line up with TRBD2. Germline-derived CDR1 and CDR2 are MDHEN and SYDVKM. CDR3 length equals 16 residues. V lost 6 bases and J lost 4; bases outside the gene matches: 11. The CDR3 protein is CASRGGWRVSTGELFF. As DNA, the CDR3 is TGTGCCAGCAGGGGGGGGTGGAGGGTCAGCACCGGGGAGCTGTTTTTT. Drawing the rest from reference TRBV28 and TRBJ2-2, the complete variable domain is DVKVTQSSRYLVKRTGEKVFLECVQDMDHENMFWYRQDPGLGLRLIYFSYDVKMKEKGDIPEGYSVSREKKERFSLILESASTNQTSMYLCASRGGWRVSTGELFFGEGSRLTVL.

The chain combines TRBV29-1 with TRBJ1-2, with no clear D. From germline, CDR1 is SQVTM and CDR2 ANQGSEA. The CDR3 consists of 12 residues. Trimming took 0 bases from V and 5 from J, leaving 7 bases between them. The DNA for the CDR3 is TGCAGCGTTGAAGATGTAGAGTATGGCTACACCTTC. As protein: CSVEDVEYGYTF.

V gene TRBV6-1 combines with J gene TRBJ1-2, with unresolved D. The ends were cut back, 5 bases at V and 6 bases at J, with 13 bases in the middle. The CDR3 contains 13 residues. Germline CDR1 and CDR2: MNHNS and SASEGT. CDR3 loop: CASSYIRGDGYTF. The CDR3 DNA is TGTGCCAGCAGTTATATCCGAGGCGATGGCTACACCTTC.

This chain joins TRBV29-1 and TRBJ1-2; 7 nucleotides agree with TRBD1. The CDR3 sequence is 13 residues long. From germline, CDR1 is SQVTM and CDR2 ANQGSEA. V shed 6 bases, J shed 4 bases, and the junction held 8 bases outside the gene matches. The CDR3 loop is CSVARQGPYGYTF. The CDR3, as DNA: TGCAGCGTGGCACGACAGGGCCCCTATGGCTACACCTTC.

The chain is built from TRBV28 and TRBJ2-1, with 8 bases that match TRBD2. The V gene end was trimmed by 6 bases and the J gene end by 4 bases; junction bases not matched to a gene: 17. From germline, CDR1 is MDHEN and CDR2 SYDVKM. The CDR3 is 18 residues long. The CDR3 loop is CASSSNLGPGRGYNEQFF. The CDR3 coding sequence is TGTGCCAGCAGCTCAAACCTTGGGCCCGGGAGGGGTTACAATGAGCAGTTCTTC.